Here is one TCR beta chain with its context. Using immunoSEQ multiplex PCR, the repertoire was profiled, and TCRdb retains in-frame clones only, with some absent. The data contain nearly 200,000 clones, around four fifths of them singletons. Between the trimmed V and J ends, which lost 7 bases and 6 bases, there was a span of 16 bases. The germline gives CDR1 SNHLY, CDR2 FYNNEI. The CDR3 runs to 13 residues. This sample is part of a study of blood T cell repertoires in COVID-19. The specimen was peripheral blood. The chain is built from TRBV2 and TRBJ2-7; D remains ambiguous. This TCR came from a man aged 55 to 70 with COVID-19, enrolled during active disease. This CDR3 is CASKRLLVGEQYF. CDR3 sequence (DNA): TGTGCCAGCAAACGACTCCTGGTAGGCGAGCAGTACTTC.